These T cell receptor beta chains were read from a single sample in a study of blood T cell repertoires in COVID-19. The protocol was immunoSEQ multiplex PCR, while the TCRdb copy is restricted to in-frame clones and leaves out a portion. The sample shows fewer than 120,000 clones, 76% of them seen only once. Sample: peripheral blood. All receptors come from a woman aged 80 or older with acute or convalescent COVID-19. Each CDR3 is given with its conserved first and last residue. The D gene is left open where the match is weak. A row's size may be missing; if present it is once, few, many or a size class.

cdr3_aa: CAISLTGPSGANVLTF
cdr3_nt: TGTGCCATCAGTTTGACAGGGCCTTCTGGGGCCAACGTCCTGACTTTC
d_call: TRBD1
clone_size: -
j_call: TRBJ2-6
v_call: TRBV10-3

cdr3_aa: CASSPQTSSNEQFF
cdr3_nt: TGTGCCAGCAGCCCTCAGACTAGCTCGAATGAGCAGTTCTTC
d_call: TRBD2
clone_size: -
j_call: TRBJ2-1
v_call: TRBV7-8

cdr3_aa: CASSVDDIINTGELFF
cdr3_nt: TGTGCCAGCAGCGTAGATGACATTATTAACACCGGGGAGCTGTTTTTT
d_call: -
clone_size: -
j_call: TRBJ2-2
v_call: TRBV9

cdr3_aa: CASSFTLNTEAFF
cdr3_nt: TGTGCCAGCAGCTTTACTCTGAACACTGAAGCTTTCTTT
d_call: -
clone_size: -
j_call: TRBJ1-1
v_call: TRBV11-3

cdr3_aa: CASSPTSGKVFSTDTQYF
cdr3_nt: TGTGCCAGCAGTCCGACTAGCGGGAAGGTGTTTAGCACAGATACGCAGTATTTT
d_call: TRBD2
clone_size: once
j_call: TRBJ2-3
v_call: TRBV6-6

cdr3_aa: CASRQGAGEQYF
cdr3_nt: TGTGCCAGCCGACAGGGGGCGGGTGAGCAGTACTTC
d_call: TRBD1
clone_size: -
j_call: TRBJ2-7
v_call: TRBV6-5

cdr3_aa: CASRKAGTGEEQYF
cdr3_nt: TGTGCCTCCCGTAAGGCCGGGACAGGGGAAGAGCAGTACTTC
d_call: TRBD1
clone_size: -
j_call: TRBJ2-7
v_call: TRBV6-5

cdr3_aa: CASSLGNRGSYQETQYF
cdr3_nt: TGTGCCAGCAGTTTAGGGAACAGGGGATCGTACCAAGAGACCCAGTACTTC
d_call: TRBD1
clone_size: -
j_call: TRBJ2-5
v_call: TRBV27

cdr3_aa: CAHTAKGWETQYF
cdr3_nt: TGTGCCCACACGGCGAAGGGGTGGGAGACCCAGTACTTC
d_call: -
clone_size: -
j_call: TRBJ2-5
v_call: TRBV6-5

cdr3_aa: CASSPPIGAFEGYTF
cdr3_nt: TGTGCCAGCTCACCACCGATTGGAGCCTTTGAGGGCTACACCTTC
d_call: -
clone_size: -
j_call: TRBJ1-2
v_call: TRBV18

cdr3_aa: CASSSLSAGTGASEAFF
cdr3_nt: TGTGCCAGCAGCTCACTCTCGGCGGGGACAGGGGCTTCTGAAGCTTTCTTT
d_call: TRBD1
clone_size: -
j_call: TRBJ1-1
v_call: TRBV6-2/TRBV6-3

cdr3_aa: CASSPQGEDQPQHF
cdr3_nt: TGTGCCAGCTCACCGCAGGGGGAGGATCAGCCCCAGCATTTT
d_call: TRBD1
clone_size: -
j_call: TRBJ1-5
v_call: TRBV18

cdr3_aa: CASSLKPDEQFF
cdr3_nt: TGTGCCAGCAGCTTAAAACCGGATGAGCAGTTCTTC
d_call: -
clone_size: -
j_call: TRBJ2-1
v_call: TRBV7-3

cdr3_aa: CAISAGTGDSNQPQHF
cdr3_nt: TGTGCCATCAGTGCCGGGACAGGCGATAGCAATCAGCCCCAGCATTTT
d_call: TRBD1
clone_size: few
j_call: TRBJ1-5
v_call: TRBV10-3

cdr3_aa: CASTRTGEGGYTF
cdr3_nt: TGTGCCAGCACCAGGACAGGGGAGGGTGGCTACACCTTC
d_call: TRBD1
clone_size: -
j_call: TRBJ1-2
v_call: TRBV6-6

cdr3_aa: CASSQSSGTGVYNEQFF
cdr3_nt: TGCGCCAGCAGCCAGAGTTCCGGGACAGGGGTCTACAATGAGCAGTTCTTC
d_call: TRBD1
clone_size: -
j_call: TRBJ2-1
v_call: TRBV4-1

cdr3_aa: CASRSGARNTGELFF
cdr3_nt: TGTGCCAGCAGATCAGGGGCGAGGAACACCGGGGAGCTGTTTTTT
d_call: -
clone_size: -
j_call: TRBJ2-2
v_call: TRBV6-5

cdr3_aa: CASSPPGLNEKLFF
cdr3_nt: TGTGCCAGCAGCCCCCCAGGTTTAAATGAAAAACTGTTTTTT
d_call: -
clone_size: -
j_call: TRBJ1-4
v_call: TRBV7-2

cdr3_aa: CASSQLEVGGGPVQETQYF
cdr3_nt: TGCGCCAGCAGCCAATTGGAGGTTGGCGGGGGCCCCGTGCAAGAGACCCAGTACTTC
d_call: -
clone_size: -
j_call: TRBJ2-5
v_call: TRBV4-1

cdr3_aa: CASSSGQGSQPQHF
cdr3_nt: TGTGCCAGCAGTTCAGGGCAGGGGAGTCAGCCCCAGCATTTT
d_call: -
clone_size: -
j_call: TRBJ1-5
v_call: TRBV6-2/TRBV6-3

cdr3_aa: CASSLLGAGSNQPQHF
cdr3_nt: TGTGCCAGCAGCTTATTGGGGGCAGGGAGCAATCAGCCCCAGCATTTT
d_call: -
clone_size: -
j_call: TRBJ1-5
v_call: TRBV7-9

cdr3_aa: CASSQASGSPPDTQYF
cdr3_nt: TGTGCCAGCAGCCAAGCTAGCGGGAGCCCCCCAGATACGCAGTATTTT
d_call: TRBD2
clone_size: -
j_call: TRBJ2-3
v_call: TRBV3-1/TRBV3-2

cdr3_aa: CASSPSTSTNYEQYF
cdr3_nt: TGCGCCAGCAGCCCCTCGACTAGCACCAACTACGAGCAGTACTTC
d_call: TRBD2
clone_size: -
j_call: TRBJ2-7
v_call: TRBV4-1

cdr3_aa: CASSVGRTGGAGELFF
cdr3_nt: TGTGCCAGCAGCGTAGGGAGGACAGGGGGGGCCGGGGAGCTGTTTTTT
d_call: TRBD1
clone_size: -
j_call: TRBJ2-2
v_call: TRBV9

cdr3_aa: CASSYSYSSNQPQHF
cdr3_nt: TGTGCCAGCAGTTACTCCTACTCGAGCAATCAGCCCCAGCATTTT
d_call: -
clone_size: -
j_call: TRBJ1-5
v_call: TRBV6-5

cdr3_aa: CASRQGVQGTEAFF
cdr3_nt: TGTGCCAGCAGGCAAGGGGTCCAGGGCACTGAAGCTTTCTTT
d_call: -
clone_size: -
j_call: TRBJ1-1
v_call: TRBV3-1/TRBV3-2

cdr3_aa: CASSPRGAGYGYTF
cdr3_nt: TGCGCCAGCAGCCCACGCGGGGCCGGCTATGGCTACACCTTC
d_call: -
clone_size: few
j_call: TRBJ1-2
v_call: TRBV4-1

cdr3_aa: CASSRATDTQYF
cdr3_nt: TGCGCCAGCAGCCGGGCCACAGATACGCAGTATTTT
d_call: -
clone_size: -
j_call: TRBJ2-3
v_call: TRBV4-3

cdr3_aa: CASTITDRTNLPSNYGYTF
cdr3_nt: TGTGCCAGTACCATCACGGACAGGACGAACCTTCCTTCTAACTATGGCTACACCTTC
d_call: TRBD1
clone_size: -
j_call: TRBJ1-2
v_call: TRBV19

cdr3_aa: CASSSQGGVGTEAFF
cdr3_nt: TGCGCCAGCAGCTCCCAGGGCGGGGTGGGCACTGAAGCTTTCTTT
d_call: -
clone_size: -
j_call: TRBJ1-1
v_call: TRBV5-1

cdr3_aa: CASRIMGGAYNEQFF
cdr3_nt: TGTGCCAGCAGGATAATGGGGGGGGCCTACAATGAGCAGTTCTTC
d_call: TRBD2
clone_size: -
j_call: TRBJ2-1
v_call: TRBV27

cdr3_aa: CSVLGGQGYNEQFF
cdr3_nt: TGCAGCGTCCTTGGGGGACAGGGTTACAATGAGCAGTTCTTC
d_call: TRBD1
clone_size: once
j_call: TRBJ2-1
v_call: TRBV29-1

cdr3_aa: CASSESGGSSYNEQFF
cdr3_nt: TGTGCCAGCAGTGAATCCGGGGGGAGCTCCTACAATGAGCAGTTCTTC
d_call: TRBD2
clone_size: -
j_call: TRBJ2-1
v_call: TRBV6-1

cdr3_aa: CASSLAAGRDIQYF
cdr3_nt: TGTGCCAGCAGCTTAGCGGCAGGGAGGGACATTCAGTACTTC
d_call: TRBD2
clone_size: -
j_call: TRBJ2-4
v_call: TRBV7-6

cdr3_aa: CAWSVWGQGSSYEQYF
cdr3_nt: TGTGCCTGGAGTGTATGGGGGCAGGGGAGCTCCTACGAGCAGTACTTC
d_call: -
clone_size: -
j_call: TRBJ2-7
v_call: TRBV30

cdr3_aa: CASSIGLAVNQETQYF
cdr3_nt: TGTGCCAGCAGCATCGGACTAGCGGTCAACCAAGAGACCCAGTACTTC
d_call: TRBD2
clone_size: -
j_call: TRBJ2-5
v_call: TRBV5-8

cdr3_aa: CASSLGDSSPLLNQPQHF
cdr3_nt: TGTGCCAGCAGCTTAGGGGACAGTTCACCGCTACTCAATCAGCCCCAGCATTTT
d_call: TRBD1
clone_size: -
j_call: TRBJ1-5
v_call: TRBV7-2

cdr3_aa: CASTWLGVDEQYF
cdr3_nt: TGTGCCAGCACCTGGTTAGGGGTCGACGAGCAGTACTTC
d_call: -
clone_size: -
j_call: TRBJ2-7
v_call: TRBV21-1

cdr3_aa: CASSTQGDYSPLHF
cdr3_nt: TGCGCCAGCAGTACACAGGGAGATTATTCACCCCTCCACTTT
d_call: -
clone_size: few
j_call: TRBJ1-6
v_call: TRBV5-1

cdr3_aa: CASSLSHAGYGYTF
cdr3_nt: TGTGCCAGCAGCTTGAGTCACGCGGGCTATGGCTACACCTTC
d_call: -
clone_size: medium-sized
j_call: TRBJ1-2
v_call: TRBV5-8

cdr3_aa: CASSPVREGNQPQHF
cdr3_nt: TGTGCCAGCAGCCCGGTCAGGGAGGGCAATCAGCCCCAGCATTTT
d_call: -
clone_size: -
j_call: TRBJ1-5
v_call: TRBV3-1/TRBV3-2

cdr3_aa: CASSVDGGVRYGYTF
cdr3_nt: TGTGCCAGCAGCGTAGACGGCGGGGTGCGGTATGGCTACACCTTC
d_call: -
clone_size: few
j_call: TRBJ1-2
v_call: TRBV9

cdr3_aa: CASRGQGVYQPQHF
cdr3_nt: TGTGCCAGTAGAGGACAGGGGGTATATCAGCCCCAGCATTTT
d_call: TRBD1
clone_size: -
j_call: TRBJ1-5
v_call: TRBV6-5

cdr3_aa: CSASVLSGAVLFF
cdr3_nt: TGCAGTGCTAGTGTTCTCTCCGGAGCGGTACTGTTTTTT
d_call: -
clone_size: -
j_call: TRBJ1-4
v_call: TRBV20-1

cdr3_aa: CASSQVRQLLGTEAFF
cdr3_nt: TGTGCCAGCAGCCAAGTCCGACAATTGCTCGGTACTGAAGCTTTCTTT
d_call: -
clone_size: -
j_call: TRBJ1-1
v_call: TRBV3-1/TRBV3-2

cdr3_aa: CASSDAPGQGTDEQYF
cdr3_nt: TGCGCCAGCAGTGACGCACCGGGACAGGGGACGGACGAGCAGTACTTC
d_call: TRBD1
clone_size: -
j_call: TRBJ2-7
v_call: TRBV10-1